Each of the 27 T cell receptor beta chains below was sequenced from the same sample in a study. TCRdb recomputed calls from the 5' RACE reads with MiXCR, one row per CDR3 protein. The profile shows tens of thousands of distinct CDR3 sequences, 25% to 30% of them singletons. Sequenced sample: tumor-infiltrating memory CD4+ T cells sorted from the breast tumor. Subset described: memory CD4+ T cells, CD4+CD45RO+CD25-. Every receptor here comes from a female donor with breast cancer.

This sequence joins TRBV10-2 and TRBJ2-4, with TRBD2 as a possible D gene (5 bases). CDR1 WSHSY and CDR2 SAAADI come from the germline V gene. Trimming stripped 6 bases from V and 4 bases from J, with 10 bases between. This CDR3 is 13 amino acids long. The CDR3 sequence: CASRRDPKNIQYF. The CDR3 DNA reads as TGCGCCAGCAGACGGGATCCTAAAAACATTCAGTACTTC.

V gene TRBV5-1 combines with J gene TRBJ1-2, with unresolved D. The CDR3 contains 18 residues. V lost 4 bases to trimming and J lost 0 bases, with 22 bases between them. Germline V CDR1 and CDR2: SGHRS, YFSETQ. CDR3 bases: TGCGCCAGCAGCAACAGACCGGCAGGTGCCTGGGCTAACTATGGCTACACCTTC. It is translated as CASSNRPAGAWANYGYTF.

Points on this clonotype: Sequence at one end of the junction differs from germline and may be a read error. This rearrangement joins TRBV6-2 or TRBV6-3 to TRBJ2-1; D gene ambiguous. This CDR3 has 14 amino acids. Germline CDR1 reads MNHEY; CDR2 reads SVGEGT. The CDR3, as DNA: TGTGCCAGCAGGTCGGGCGGTTCCTACAATGAGCCGTGCTTC. It translates to CASRSGGSYNEPCF.

The chain couples TRBV10-1 to TRBJ2-2; D tentatively fits TRBD1 or TRBD2 (6 bases each). The CDR3 is 18 amino acids. Germline lookup yields CDR1 WNHNN and CDR2 SYGVQD (reference sequence). V dropped 3 bases and J dropped 7 bases, with 24 bases sitting between them. The CDR3 DNA reads as TGCGCCAGCAGTGACTCCGGTGGGGGGCAAATCTCCTTCGGGGAGCTGTTTTTT. It codes for CASSDSGGGQISFGELFF.

This clonotype has just a few counts. The chain recombines TRBV7-9 with TRBJ1-2; 9 bases align to TRBD1. The V gene end was trimmed by 5 bases and the J gene end by 6 bases; junction bases not matched to a gene: 7. The CDR3 has 14 amino acids. CDR1 is SEHNR, CDR2 FQNEAQ, per germline (reference sequence). In nucleotides, the CDR3 is TGTGCCAGCAGCCTACAGGGGGCGCAGAATGGCTACACCTTC. Amino acids: CASSLQGAQNGYTF. Based on the CDR3 plus reference TRBV7-9 and TRBJ1-2, the full variable domain is DTGVSQNPRHKITKRGQNVTFRCDPISEHNRLYWYRQTLGQGPEFLTYFQNEAQLEKSRLLSDRFSAERPKGSFSTLEIQRTEQGDSAMYLCASSLQGAQNGYTFGSGTRLTVV.

This clonotype was seen more than once but under ten times. This rearrangement joins TRBV7-8 to TRBJ2-3, with D unclear. Germline lookup yields CDR1 SGHVS and CDR2 FQNEAQ. The CDR3 extends over 14 amino acids. Between the trimmed V and J ends, which lost 5 bases and 2 bases, there was a span of 11 bases. DNA of the CDR3: TGTGCCAGCAGCCCAACCTCACTCACAGATACGCAGTATTTT. As protein: CASSPTSLTDTQYF.

The chain links TRBV9 to TRBJ2-3, with 7 nucleotides matching TRBD2. This CDR3 contains 15 residues. The ends lost 1 base at V and 1 base at J; junction bases unmatched: 3. Germline CDR1 is SGDLS and CDR2 is YYNGEE. CDR3 sequence: CASSVLAGGTDTQYF. The CDR3 DNA reads TGTGCCAGCAGCGTACTTGCGGGAGGCACAGATACGCAGTATTTT.

In regard to this clonotype: The junction departs from the called germline gene at one end, perhaps through a read error. The V gene is TRBV5-4, the J gene TRBJ1-2; tentatively, D is TRBD1 (5 bases). The CDR3 has 13 residues. Germline V gene data show CDR1 as SGHNT and CDR2 as YYREEE (reference sequence). The CDR3 region is CASSLDRSYGCTF. DNA of the CDR3: TGTGCCAGCAGCTTGGACAGGAGCTATGGCTGCACCTTC.

This clonotype has a count of ten or more. The chain links TRBV5-1 to TRBJ2-3, with TRBD2 as a possible D gene (5 bases). CDR1 and CDR2 (germline): SGHRS, YFSETQ. The length of the CDR3 is 14 residues. V gave up 1 base and J gave up 6 bases, with 12 bases separating them. The CDR3 spells CASSLPRTEDTQYF. CDR3 DNA: TGCGCCAGCAGCTTGCCCCGGACTGAGGATACGCAGTATTTT.

Only a few counts were recorded for this clonotype. The genes are TRBV5-1 and TRBJ2-3, with unresolved D. Germline lookup yields CDR1 SGHRS and CDR2 YFSETQ. Trimming took off 2 bases at V and 5 bases at J, with 15 bases between the two ends. The CDR3 extends over 15 amino acids. This CDR3 is CASSFQFESVDTQYF. Written as DNA, the CDR3 is TGCGCCAGCAGCTTTCAGTTTGAATCGGTAGATACGCAGTATTTT. Using reference TRBV5-1 and TRBJ2-3 for the parts outside the CDR3, the full variable domain is KAGVTQTPRYLIKTRGQQVTLSCSPISGHRSVSWYQQTPGQGLQFLFEYFSETQRNKGNFPGRFSGRQFSNSRSEMNVSTLELGDSALYLCASSFQFESVDTQYFGPGTRLTVL.

This clonotype was observed a few times. The rearrangement uses TRBV20-1 and TRBJ2-5; no definite D call. Germline CDR1 is DFQATT and CDR2 is SNEGSKA (reference sequence). This CDR3 contains 11 residues. Trimming stripped 5 bases from V and 3 bases from J, with 7 bases between. The CDR3 reads CSAVTKETQYF. CDR3 coding DNA: TGCAGTGCTGTGACGAAAGAGACCCAGTACTTC.

The chain carries TRBV28 and TRBJ1-5, with 7 bases aligning to TRBD1. The CDR3 extends over 13 amino acids. In germline, CDR1 is MDHEN, CDR2 SYDVKM. The V segment lost 6 bases and the J segment 4 bases; nucleotides outside the gene matches: 3. The CDR3 sequence is CASRKGQNQPQHF. The CDR3 DNA reads as TGTGCCAGCAGAAAGGGACAGAATCAGCCCCAGCATTTT.

In this sample, this clonotype turned up a few times. The J gene is TRBJ1-5, the V gene TRBV29-1; D is perhaps TRBD1 (6 bases). V was cut by 7 bases and J by 4 bases, with 14 bases left in between. The germline V gene has CDR1 SQVTM and CDR2 ANQGSEA. This CDR3 is 13 amino acids long. In DNA form, the CDR3 reads TGCAGCGCACTGGGACAACCAAATCAGCCCCAGCATTTT. As protein: CSALGQPNQPQHF.

This clonotype was seen only once. A read error may explain this, as a much larger clone is one base away. Here the CDR3 omits its conserved ending phenylalanine or tryptophan, so a read error is the likely source. V usage is TRBV5-1 and J usage is TRBJ2-1; 7 bases fit TRBD2. Germline V CDR1 and CDR2: SGHRS, YFSETQ. This CDR3 region has 16 residues. Losses at the gene ends were 4 bases for V and 3 bases for J; bases not matched to a gene: 10. The CDR3 region is CASSVLSSGLYNEQFL. Here the CDR3 DNA reads TGCGCCAGCAGCGTACTCTCTAGCGGACTCTACAATGAGCAGTTCCTC.

The chain combines TRBV20-1 with TRBJ1-5; possible D gene TRBD1, 5 bases. CDR3 size: 16 residues. The V gene's germline CDR1 is DFQATT and CDR2 SNEGSKA (reference sequence). Trimming left V 1 base short and J 2 bases short, with 15 bases between. In nucleotides, the CDR3 is TGCAGTGCTAGAGCCGGGGGGGGAAGGGGCAATCAGCCCCAGCATTTT. This translates into CSARAGGGRGNQPQHF.

Concerning this clonotype: A much larger clone differs by one base, so this may be a read error. V gene TRBV7-2 combines with J gene TRBJ2-3, with D possibly being TRBD1 (5 bases). Trimming pared 5 bases from V and 1 base from J, leaving 10 bases between. Germline V gene sequence: CDR1 SGHTA, CDR2 FQGNSA. The CDR3 has 14 residues. CDR3 DNA: TGTGCCAGCAGCCAGGGTCCGGGCACAGATACGCAGTATTTT. Its translation is CASSQGPGTDTQYF.

The genes are TRBV20-1 and TRBJ2-3, with 8 bases lining up with TRBD2. The CDR3 is 16 amino acids. The germline CDR1 and CDR2 sequences are DFQATT and SNEGSKA (reference sequence). After removal of 0 bases from V and 5 bases from J, the junction contained 10 bases not matched to a gene. The CDR3 DNA reads as TGCAGTGCTAGAGATTCTCAGCGGGAGCATAGAGATACGCAGTATTTT. Translating it yields CSARDSQREHRDTQYF.

J is TRBJ2-3 and V is TRBV5-1, with 9 bases fitting TRBD2. J gave up 5 bases and V 3 bases, and 7 bases lay outside the gene matches. This CDR3 comprises 15 residues. The germline CDR1 and CDR2 sequences are SGHRS and YFSETQ. CDR3 loop: CASSWGGLAGDTQYF. The CDR3 DNA reads TGCGCCAGCAGCTGGGGGGGACTAGCTGGAGATACGCAGTATTTT.

This clonotype was detected only a few times. The gene calls are TRBV5-1 and TRBJ2-3; the D is unclear. In germline, CDR1 is SGHRS, CDR2 YFSETQ. The CDR3 runs to 13 residues. Deletions cut 2 bases from V and 4 bases from J, with 8 bases between. The CDR3 DNA reads as TGCGCCAGCAGCTTTCTCGGGCCAGATACGCAGTATTTT. This encodes CASSFLGPDTQYF. The whole variable domain, remainder taken from reference TRBV5-1 and TRBJ2-3, is KAGVTQTPRYLIKTRGQQVTLSCSPISGHRSVSWYQQTPGQGLQFLFEYFSETQRNKGNFPGRFSGRQFSNSRSEMNVSTLELGDSALYLCASSFLGPDTQYFGPGTRLTVL.

This chain links TRBV7-3 with TRBJ2-2; D may be TRBD2 (6 bases). Germline CDR1 and CDR2: SGHTA and FQGTGA. V lost 7 bases, J lost 0 bases, and 15 bases lay in between. The CDR3 has 16 residues. The CDR3 DNA reads TGTGCCAGCAAATCGGGCGGGACGGCGAACACCGGGGAGCTGTTTTTT. Protein product: CASKSGGTANTGELFF.

Only a few counts were recorded for this clonotype. Because the CDR3's place on the DNA is in doubt, the DNA is left out and the CDR3 is given as listed by TCRdb. The chain is built from TRBV9 and TRBJ2-2; TRBD1, the table's D call, was not compared with the DNA. Per the germline V gene, CDR1 is SGDLS and CDR2 is YYNGEE. Ends included, the CDR3 has 16 residues. This CDR3 reads CASSVGQGANTGEPFF.

The chain is built from TRBV5-1 and TRBJ2-3; 9 positions match TRBD2. The CDR3 has 15 residues. The V gene end was trimmed by 2 bases and the J gene end by 3 bases; junction bases not matched to a gene: 4. In germline, CDR1 is SGHRS, CDR2 YFSETQ. CDR3 sequence: CASSFGLAKTDTQYF. CDR3 bases: TGCGCCAGCAGCTTTGGACTAGCGAAGACAGATACGCAGTATTTT.

This clonotype showed up many times. This chain links TRBV5-1 with TRBJ2-3; D not resolved. Trimming stripped 0 bases from V and 3 bases from J, with 5 bases between. The CDR3 sequence is 13 residues long. CDR1 is SGHRS and CDR2 is YFSETQ in the germline V gene. CDR3 nucleotides: TGCGCCAGCAGCTTGGAAACGACAGATACGCAGTATTTT. The encoded protein is CASSLETTDTQYF.

This clonotype was counted between two and nine times. The rearrangement links TRBV20-1 to TRBJ1-1; D gene unclear. From germline, CDR1 is DFQATT and CDR2 SNEGSKA (reference sequence). The CDR3 is 14 residues long. With 4 bases removed from V and 4 bases from J, the gap between germline ends came to 16 bases. CDR3 nucleotides: TGCAGTGCTATAAACGGAGTGGGTGGCACTGAAGCTTTCTTT. Amino acid sequence: CSAINGVGGTEAFF.

This clonotype was observed a few times. The chain carries TRBV7-9 and TRBJ2-7, with 8 bases aligning to TRBD1. Unmatched junction bases numbered 5, after V lost 6 bases and J lost 10 bases. The germline V gene encodes CDR1 SEHNR and CDR2 FQNEAQ (reference sequence). This CDR3 has 11 amino acids. In DNA form, the CDR3 reads TGTGCCAGCAGTATCAGGGGGCAACAGTACTTC. Translation: CASSIRGQQYF.

The chain employs TRBV5-1 and TRBJ2-3; D is ambiguous. Trimming took 3 bases from V and 4 from J, leaving 12 bases between them. The germline gives CDR1 SGHRS, CDR2 YFSETQ. The CDR3 is made up of 14 amino acids. The CDR3 is CASSSFSGPDTQYF. The CDR3 nucleotides read TGCGCCAGCAGCTCCTTTTCGGGCCCAGATACGCAGTATTTT.

This clonotype occurred a few times. CDR3 nucleotides: TGTGCCAGCAGTCAGGGGGCGAGCTATGGCTACACCTTC. Amino acid sequence: CASSQGASYGYTF. This sequence joins TRBV7-2 and TRBJ1-2; 8 bases match TRBD1. The CDR3 has 13 amino acids. Germline trimming cut 6 bases from V and 4 bases from J; bases unmatched to any gene: 4. Germline V lookup: CDR1 SGHTA, CDR2 FQGNSA. The full variable domain, in which reference TRBV7-2 and TRBJ1-2 provide the parts outside the CDR3, is GAGVSQSPSNKVTEKGKDVELRCDPISGHTALYWYRQSLGQGLEFLIYFQGNSAPDKSGLPSDRFSAERTGGSVSTLTIQRTQQEDSAVYLCASSQGASYGYTFGSGTRLTVV.